The 13 T cell receptor beta chains below all came from one sample that was sequenced in a study of blood T cell repertoires in COVID-19. Here immunoSEQ multiplex PCR was the method, and the copy in TCRdb shows in-frame clones only, minus some. The sample lists 180,000 or so clones, around 80% seen once, with less than 4% in the top ten. Sequencing input: PBMCs or T cells enriched from blood (not recorded which). The receptor source for this set is a woman aged 50 to 60 in a cohort exposed to, infected with or recovered from COVID-19 (not recorded which).

The chain recombines TRBV28 with TRBJ2-7, with TRBD1 identical over 9 bases. Unmatched junction bases numbered 10, after V lost 7 bases and J lost 6 bases. This CDR3 has 14 amino acids. Germline CDR1 MDHEN, CDR2 SYDVKM. In DNA form, the CDR3 reads TGTGCCAGCACCACGTACAGGGGGCATGGCGAGCAGTACTTC. This codes for CASTTYRGHGEQYF.

The V call is TRBV6-4, the J call TRBJ2-5; 11 nucleotides agree with TRBD2. This CDR3 has 16 residues. The germline CDR1 and CDR2 sequences are MRHNA and SNTAGT. Losses at the gene ends were 8 bases for V and 4 bases for J; bases not matched to a gene: 12. In DNA, the CDR3 is TGTGCCAGCCATCAAATAGCGGGAGGGTGCGGAGAGACCCAGTACTTC. It yields the protein CASHQIAGGCGETQYF.

The gene calls are TRBV2 and TRBJ2-2; 9 bases map to TRBD2. The CDR3 spans 14 residues. V trimming: 9 bases; J trimming: 2 bases; junction bases outside the gene matches: 4. Per germline, CDR1 SNHLY and CDR2 FYNNEI. CDR3 residues: CASRLADNTGELFF. The CDR3, as DNA: TGTGCCAGTCGACTAGCGGATAACACCGGGGAGCTGTTTTTT.

The gene calls are TRBV28 and TRBJ1-4, with 8 bases matching TRBD1. CDR3 length: 13 residues. The germline V gene has CDR1 MDHEN and CDR2 SYDVKM. With V trimmed by 5 bases and J by 6 bases, 2 bases remained unmatched. In DNA, the CDR3 is TGTGCCAGCAGTATGACAGGGGATGAAAAACTGTTTTTT. It is translated as CASSMTGDEKLFF.

This rearrangement joins TRBV3-1 (or the pseudogene TRBV3-2) to TRBJ2-3; TRBD2 matches at 9 bases. The CDR3 spans 18 residues. CDR1 and CDR2 (germline): LGHDT, YNNKEL (reference sequence). The V segment lost 1 base and the J segment 0 bases; nucleotides outside the gene matches: 8. The CDR3 loop reads CASSQGLAGYTSTDTQYF. CDR3 in DNA: TGTGCCAGCAGCCAAGGCCTAGCGGGGTACACTAGCACAGATACGCAGTATTTT.

This clone was seen a few times. The chain couples TRBV29-1 to TRBJ2-7; 8 bases are shared with TRBD2. Germline trimming cut 7 bases from V and 5 bases from J; bases unmatched to any gene: 7. Looked up from germline, CDR1 is SQVTM and CDR2 is ANQGSEA. This CDR3 contains 12 residues. The CDR3 here is CSASVAGNEQYF. CDR3 DNA sequence: TGCAGCGCCTCGGTAGCGGGGAACGAGCAGTACTTC.

DNA of the CDR3: TGTGCCAGCAGCCGGGGGGGAGGGAACATTCAGTACTTC. Protein sequence: CASSRGGGNIQYF. The V gene is TRBV7-2, the J gene TRBJ2-4; TRBD2 agrees at 8 bases. This CDR3 is 13 amino acids long. V was clipped by 5 bases and J by 7 bases; unmatched bases: 4. CDR1 SGHTA and CDR2 FQGNSA come from the germline V gene. The full variable domain, its missing parts supplied by reference TRBV7-2 and TRBJ2-4, is GAGVSQSPSNKVTEKGKDVELRCDPISGHTALYWYRQSLGQGLEFLIYFQGNSAPDKSGLPSDRFSAERTGGSVSTLTIQRTQQEDSAVYLCASSRGGGNIQYFGAGTRLSVL.

This sequence joins TRBV28 and TRBJ2-2; 8 nucleotides line up with TRBD1. Losses at the gene ends were 6 bases for V and 3 bases for J; bases not matched to a gene: 3. The germline V gene has CDR1 MDHEN and CDR2 SYDVKM. The CDR3 is 14 amino acids. The CDR3 coding sequence is TGTGCCAGCAGACCAGGGGGCCACACCGGGGAGCTGTTTTTT. Translating it yields CASRPGGHTGELFF. Combining the CDR3 with reference TRBV28 and TRBJ2-2 gives the whole variable domain DVKVTQSSRYLVKRTGEKVFLECVQDMDHENMFWYRQDPGLGLRLIYFSYDVKMKEKGDIPEGYSVSREKKERFSLILESASTNQTSMYLCASRPGGHTGELFFGEGSRLTVL.

Notes on this clone: At one of its ends the junction is not consistent with the germline gene, which may arise from a read error. CDR3 nucleotides: TGTGCCAGCAGCTTAGGGAGGGGGGGACTAGCGGGCGACCACTTC. Translation gives CASSLGRGGLAGDHF. This rearrangement joins TRBV11-2 to TRBJ2-5; 12 bases map to TRBD2. Germline values: CDR1 SGHAT, CDR2 FQNNGV. The CDR3 totals 15 residues.

This clone was observed many times. The V call is TRBV2, the J call TRBJ2-3; a weak D match, TRBD1 (6 bases). The germline gives CDR1 SNHLY, CDR2 FYNNEI. This CDR3 is built from 13 residues. With 3 bases removed from V and 4 bases from J, the gap between germline ends came to 8 bases. Written as DNA, the CDR3 is TGTGCCAGCAGTGACAGGGGCGCAGATACGCAGTATTTT. Its translation: CASSDRGADTQYF. Looking up the rest from reference TRBV2 and TRBJ2-3 gives the full variable domain: EPEVTQTPSHQVTQMGQEVILRCVPISNHLYFYWYRQILGQKVEFLVSFYNNEISEKSEIFDDQFSVERPDGSNFTLKIRSTKLEDSAMYFCASSDRGADTQYFGPGTRLTVL.

This rearrangement joins TRBV11-3 to TRBJ1-1, with D tentatively TRBD1 (5 bases). CDR3 length: 14 residues. The germline V gene has CDR1 SGHNT and CDR2 YENEEA. V was trimmed by 4 bases and J by 1 base, leaving 10 bases between them. The CDR3 region is CASSYRGGNTEAFF. CDR3 coding DNA: TGTGCCAGCAGCTACCGGGGGGGGAACACTGAAGCTTTCTTT. Combining the CDR3 with reference TRBV11-3 and TRBJ1-1 gives the whole variable domain EAGVVQSPRYKIIEKKQPVAFWCNPISGHNTLYWYLQNLGQGPELLIRYENEEAVDDSQLPKDRFSAERLKGVDSTLKIQPAELGDSAVYLCASSYRGGNTEAFFGQGTRLTVV.

In this sample, this clone turned up a few times. One end of the junction varies from germline; a read error may be responsible. The V gene is TRBV5-8, the J gene TRBJ1-6, with a tentative D call TRBD1 (5 bases). This CDR3 is built from 14 residues. Per the germline V gene, CDR1 is SGHTS and CDR2 is YDEGEE. CDR3 protein: CASSPAGLYSALHF. The CDR3 nucleotides read TGTGCCAGCAGCCCCGCGGGACTTTATTCAGCCCTCCACTTT. Full variable domain (rest looked up from reference TRBV5-8 and TRBJ1-6): EAGVTQSPTHLIKTRGQQATLRCSPISGHTSVYWYQQALGLGLQFLLWYDEGEERNRGNFPPRFSGRQFPNYSSELNVNALELEDSALYLCASSPAGLYSALHFGNGTRLTVT.

This chain links TRBV5-4 with TRBJ1-4, with D possibly being TRBD1 (5 bases). The germline V and J ends were trimmed by 4 bases and 0 bases, with 10 bases remaining between them. The CDR3 extends over 15 amino acids. Germline V lookup: CDR1 SGHNT, CDR2 YYREEE (reference sequence). The chain's CDR3 is CASSGGGTTNEKLFF. The CDR3 bases are TGTGCCAGCAGCGGGGGGGGGACAACTAATGAAAAACTGTTTTTT. Looking up the rest from reference TRBV5-4 and TRBJ1-4 gives the full variable domain: ETGVTQSPTHLIKTRGQQVTLRCSSQSGHNTVSWYQQALGQGPQFIFQYYREEENGRGNFPPRFSGLQFPNYSSELNVNALELDDSALYLCASSGGGTTNEKLFFGSGTQLSVL.